This TCR beta chain was profiled in a study of radiation and T cells in renal cell carcinoma. Turning to this clone: Its antigen remains unknown.

CDR3 size: 15 residues. CDR1 is LNHDA, CDR2 SQIVND, per germline (reference sequence). V was trimmed by 7 bases and J by 2 bases, leaving 14 bases between them. Measured with immunoSEQ multiplex PCR; TCRdb has only the in-frame clones, and not every one. The data contain about 20,000 clones, around 46% of them singletons. Described treatment: 15 Gy SBRT to primary tumor, nephrectomy 4 weeks later. Nephrectomy followed 15 Gy stereotactic body radiation by 4 weeks. Points from the study as a whole: Dominant CDR3 motifs occupied more repertoire in irradiated than control tumors. In blood, top tumor clones expanded by 2 weeks, shrinking by 4.

The TCR sequence derives from a woman aged 45 to 65 with renal cell carcinoma. The starting material was tumor tissue, obtained from a patient whose treatment included radiotherapy and nephrectomy. This chain links TRBV19 with TRBJ2-2; D is unclear. The CDR3 loop is CASNYRLANTGELFF. The CDR3 DNA is TGTGCCAGTAACTATAGATTGGCCAACACCGGGGAGCTGTTTTTT.